This T cell receptor (beta chain) was identified during a study of shared clonotypes between healthy human individuals. Looking at the study overall: Participating donors consisted of two women and a few men aged 18 to 49. Per donor, three plates held CD4 naive cells, three held CD4 memory, two held CD8 naive and one held CD8 memory.

In the case of this clone: The same CDR3 is also encoded by other DNA sequences in this sample.

The assay used deep level. Per the original data handling: ImmunoSEQ yielded junction-only sequences lacking quality scores, so filtering differed. Method: immunoSEQ multiplex PCR; TCRdb's copy keeps in-frame clones and lacks some. V and J calls and clone size are as listed in that table; D and trimming were resolved from the DNA. The sample includes over 1.4 million clones, 96% of them seen just once. The sequence was collected from a man aged 25-45 years in good health. The sequencing sample was made of naive CD4+ T cells sorted from blood. Subset specified: CD45RA+ positively selected.

The CDR3 DNA reads TGTGCCAGCAGTTTCCTCGGTACTAACTATGGCTACACCTTC. Residues: CASSFLGTNYGYTF. V gene TRBV28 combines with J gene TRBJ1-2; no clear D. Germline V gives CDR1 MDHEN, CDR2 SYDVKM. The CDR3 contains 14 residues. The V end was cut by 3 bases, the J end by 0 bases, with 8 bases between.